This entry features one TCR beta chain sequence. Seattle's cohort entered during active infection and was followed longitudinally. This sample was taken from a study of blood T cell repertoires in COVID-19. Turning to the study itself: The United States, Italy and Spain provided the acute and convalescent COVID-19 samples. PBMCs, B-cell-depleted T cells, or T cells were the source of the cDNA or gDNA that made up the material.

Libraries were prepared by immunoSEQ multiplex PCR; TCRdb keeps only in-frame clonotypes and omits some of them. The profile shows 150,000 to 200,000 clones, about 92% of them singletons. The TCR sequence derives from a woman aged 55-69 years with COVID-19, enrolled during active disease. Input material: peripheral blood.

The CDR3 region is CASSFRQGGFLNTEAFF. The CDR3 DNA sequence: TGCGCCAGCAGCTTCCGACAGGGAGGATTTTTAAACACTGAAGCTTTCTTT. The gene calls are TRBV5-1 and TRBJ1-1, with 7 bases that match TRBD1. In germline, CDR1 is SGHRS, CDR2 YFSETQ. The CDR3 runs to 17 residues. Trimming took 2 bases from V and 2 from J; bases not matched to a gene: 12. The complete variable domain, with remaining parts taken from reference TRBV5-1 and TRBJ1-1, reads KAGVTQTPRYLIKTRGQQVTLSCSPISGHRSVSWYQQTPGQGLQFLFEYFSETQRNKGNFPGRFSGRQFSNSRSEMNVSTLELGDSALYLCASSFRQGGFLNTEAFFGQGTRLTVV.